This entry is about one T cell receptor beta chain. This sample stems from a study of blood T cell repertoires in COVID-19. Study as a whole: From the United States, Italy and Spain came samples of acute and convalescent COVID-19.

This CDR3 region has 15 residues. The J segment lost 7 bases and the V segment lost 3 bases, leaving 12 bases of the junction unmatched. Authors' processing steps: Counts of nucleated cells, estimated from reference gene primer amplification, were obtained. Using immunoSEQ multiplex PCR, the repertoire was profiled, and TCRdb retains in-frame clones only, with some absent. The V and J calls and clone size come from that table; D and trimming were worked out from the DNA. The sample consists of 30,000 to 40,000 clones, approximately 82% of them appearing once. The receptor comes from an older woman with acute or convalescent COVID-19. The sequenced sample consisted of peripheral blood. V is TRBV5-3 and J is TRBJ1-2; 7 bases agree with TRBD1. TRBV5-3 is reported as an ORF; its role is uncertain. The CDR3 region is CARSSRGTVLVGYTF. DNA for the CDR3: TGTGCCAGAAGCTCTAGGGGGACAGTCCTGGTTGGCTACACCTTC.